This entry is about one T cell receptor (beta chain). The clone's antigen remains unknown. No much larger clonotype is one base removed from it; base qualities were not supplied. The data were obtained in a study of somatic mutations in cytotoxic T cells in rheumatoid arthritis (dated by TCRdb to 2017 to 2019). Background on the whole study: Patient peripheral blood (30 ml EDTA) was drawn right after diagnosis and before any treatment started. TCRB deep sequencing was performed for more than 50 rheumatoid arthritis patients and around 20 healthy controls. Some V beta antibody-stained T-cell populations were flow-sorted on a FACSAria II or Sony SH800 at nearly 100% purity, and sorted V beta1+ cells also underwent TCRB sequencing. Patient and control groups had essentially identical median ages. In newly diagnosed rheumatoid arthritis without treatment, the study examined if expanded CD8+ T-cell clones harbor somatic mutations, relying on TCRB deep sequencing to characterize clonality. Beyond this particular receptor, the publication reports: No adjustment for multiple comparisons was made for the slight TRBV07 underrepresentation in patients. It was unknown which antigens the expanded CD8+ clones targeted, and their absence from virus-specific databases did not exclude viral specificity. The largest CD8+ clone made up more than 20% of CD8+ cells in about an eighth of the 65 patients, and blood and synovial fluid shared several identical CD8+ TCRB sequences. CD8+ T-cell clonality did not differ significantly between rheumatoid arthritis patients and age-matched healthy controls. In patients, CD8+ clonality rose with age (Spearman r ~ 0.49), which was not the case in healthy controls.

Including cysteine and phenylalanine, the CDR3 has 15 amino acids. Only the CDR3 DNA is retained, 45 bases long and in frame from the first base. CDR1 SEHNR and CDR2 FQNEAQ are derived from the germline V gene (reference sequence). Trimming removed 1 base from V and 5 bases from J, leaving 12 bases between the germline ends. CD4+ and CD8+ cells were isolated by positive magnetic bead selection on an AutoMACS, and purity was checked by flow cytometry. Initial screening for clonal expansions relied on flow cytometry with a TCR V beta antibody panel, after which sorted CD8+ fractions underwent TCRB deep sequencing for characterization. Peripheral blood mononuclear cells were isolated by Ficoll-Paque PLUS density gradient separation. DNA was extracted from CD4-enriched, CD8-enriched or PBMC samples with Nucleospin Tissue or Tissue XS kits and quantified with a Qubit 2.0 fluorometer. Sequencing of TCRB CDR3 was done on genomic DNA with the immunoSEQ assay. Turning to the authors' computational methods: Patient CD8+ clones larger than 1% were compared against published virus-specific TCRB sequences, and only a few matched. The analyses included only productive TCRB rearrangements. Defining a clone by its unique TCRB CDR3 sequence, the study calculated clonality as a productive clonality index derived from Shannon entropy. Repertoire overlap between two samples was calculated from the template counts of each clone relative to total templates per sample. V-gene usage from TCRB sequencing and V-gene usage measured by flow cytometry were correlated (Spearman r of around 0.6). TCRdb re-hosts the immuneACCESS table, in-frame sequences only. Its copies lack some clones; in the studies checked, an unresolved V gene accounts for under half of them, and the cause for the rest is not known. That table is the source of V, J and clone size, and D and trimming were worked out from the DNA. This sample lists 13,000 or so clones; 70% to 85% were detected once. The ten largest clones capture 28% of the sample.

Sequenced input: CD8+ T cells sorted from blood. The receptor was isolated from an adult with rheumatoid arthritis. In this chain, TRBV7-9 is recombined with TRBJ2-1; a tentative D call is TRBD2 (7 bases match). In nucleotide form, the sequence is TGTGCCAGCAGCTTAGAGGGGGGGGCCCACAATGAGCAGTTCTTC. Its translation reads: CASSLEGGAHNEQFF.